This T cell receptor beta chain stems from a study of blood T cell repertoires in COVID-19. Study-level information: The samples span acute and convalescent COVID-19 from the United States, Italy and Spain. T cells, B-cell-depleted T cells, or PBMCs supplied cDNA or gDNA.

Patients from Seattle were sampled longitudinally, starting during active infection. In germline, CDR1 is SGHRS, CDR2 YFSETQ. CDR3 length: 18 residues. Deletions cut 0 bases from V and 2 bases from J, with 15 bases between. Authors' analysis steps: Estimated nucleated cell counts came from reference gene primer amplification. The data were produced by immunoSEQ multiplex PCR, yet TCRdb's version contains in-frame clones alone and is incomplete. The DNA gave D and trimming, while V, J and clone size come from that table. Of fewer than 65,000 clones listed, approximately 92% are singletons. The J gene is TRBJ2-6, the V gene TRBV5-1, with D maybe TRBD1 (6 bases). The clonotype comes from a woman aged 55-75 years with COVID-19, enrolled during active disease. Sequencing input: peripheral blood. The CDR3 nucleotides are TGCGCCAGCAGCTTGGAGGGGCGCACAGGGACTGGGGCCAACGTCCTGACTTTC. As protein: CASSLEGRTGTGANVLTF. The whole variable domain, remainder taken from reference TRBV5-1 and TRBJ2-6, is KAGVTQTPRYLIKTRGQQVTLSCSPISGHRSVSWYQQTPGQGLQFLFEYFSETQRNKGNFPGRFSGRQFSNSRSEMNVSTLELGDSALYLCASSLEGRTGTGANVLTFGAGSRLTVL.